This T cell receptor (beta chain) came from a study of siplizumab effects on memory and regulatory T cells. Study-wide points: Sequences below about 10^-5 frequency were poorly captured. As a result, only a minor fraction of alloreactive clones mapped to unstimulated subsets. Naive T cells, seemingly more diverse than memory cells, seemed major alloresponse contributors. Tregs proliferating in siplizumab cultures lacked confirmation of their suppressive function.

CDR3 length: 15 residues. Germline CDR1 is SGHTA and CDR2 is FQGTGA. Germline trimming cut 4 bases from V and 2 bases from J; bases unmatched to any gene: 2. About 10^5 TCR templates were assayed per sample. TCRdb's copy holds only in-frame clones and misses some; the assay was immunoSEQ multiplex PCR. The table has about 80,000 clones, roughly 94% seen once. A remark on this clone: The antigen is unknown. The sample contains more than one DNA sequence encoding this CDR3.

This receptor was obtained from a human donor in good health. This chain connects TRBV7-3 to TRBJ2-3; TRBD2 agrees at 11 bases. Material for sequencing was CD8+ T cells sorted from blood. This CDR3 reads CASSSGLAVTDTQYF. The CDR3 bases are TGTGCCAGCAGCTCGGGACTAGCGGTCACAGATACGCAGTATTTT.